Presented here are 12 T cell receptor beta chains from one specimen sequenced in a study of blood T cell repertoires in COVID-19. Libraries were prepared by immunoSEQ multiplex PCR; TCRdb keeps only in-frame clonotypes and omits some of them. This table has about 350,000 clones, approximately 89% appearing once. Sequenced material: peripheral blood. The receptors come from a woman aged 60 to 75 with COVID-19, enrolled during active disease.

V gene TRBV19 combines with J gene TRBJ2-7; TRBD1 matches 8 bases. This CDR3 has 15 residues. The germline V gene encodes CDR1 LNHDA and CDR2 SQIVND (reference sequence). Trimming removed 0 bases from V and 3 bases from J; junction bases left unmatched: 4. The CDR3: CASSIERTGSYEQYF. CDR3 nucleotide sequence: TGTGCCAGTAGTATAGAAAGGACAGGGAGCTACGAGCAGTACTTC.

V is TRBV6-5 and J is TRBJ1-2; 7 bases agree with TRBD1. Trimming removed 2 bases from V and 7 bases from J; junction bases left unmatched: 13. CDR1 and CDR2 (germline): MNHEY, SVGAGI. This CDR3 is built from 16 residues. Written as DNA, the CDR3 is TGTGCCAGCAGTTACAATTTAAGGGGGCGGGTCTCTGGCTACACCTTC. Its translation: CASSYNLRGRVSGYTF.

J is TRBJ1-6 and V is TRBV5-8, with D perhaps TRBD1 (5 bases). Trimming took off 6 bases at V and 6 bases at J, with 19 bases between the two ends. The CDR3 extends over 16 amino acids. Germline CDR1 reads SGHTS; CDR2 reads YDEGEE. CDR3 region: CASTRSLGRVNSPLHF. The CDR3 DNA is TGTGCCAGCACCCGGAGTTTGGGCAGGGTTAATTCACCCCTCCACTTT.

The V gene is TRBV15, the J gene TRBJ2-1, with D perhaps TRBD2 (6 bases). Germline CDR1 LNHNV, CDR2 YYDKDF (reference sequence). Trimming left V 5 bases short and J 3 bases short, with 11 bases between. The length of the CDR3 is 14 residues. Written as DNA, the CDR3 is TGTGCCACCAGCCCGCGGAGGGACTACAATGAGCAGTTCTTC. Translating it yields CATSPRRDYNEQFF.

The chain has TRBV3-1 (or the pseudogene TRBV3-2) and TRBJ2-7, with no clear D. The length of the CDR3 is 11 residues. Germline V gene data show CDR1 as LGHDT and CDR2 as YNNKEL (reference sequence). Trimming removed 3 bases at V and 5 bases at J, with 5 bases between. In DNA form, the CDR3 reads TGTGCCAGCAGCCAGCAGGACGAGCAGTACTTC. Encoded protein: CASSQQDEQYF.

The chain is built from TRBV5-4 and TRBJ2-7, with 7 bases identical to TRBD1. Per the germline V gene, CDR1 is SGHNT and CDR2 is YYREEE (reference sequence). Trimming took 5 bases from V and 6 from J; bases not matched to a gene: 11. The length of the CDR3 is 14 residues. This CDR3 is CASRLTGASFEQYF. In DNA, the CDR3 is TGTGCCAGCAGGTTAACAGGGGCATCGTTCGAGCAGTACTTC. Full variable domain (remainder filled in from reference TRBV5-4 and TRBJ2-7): ETGVTQSPTHLIKTRGQQVTLRCSSQSGHNTVSWYQQALGQGPQFIFQYYREEENGRGNFPPRFSGLQFPNYSSELNVNALELDDSALYLCASRLTGASFEQYFGPGTRLTVT.

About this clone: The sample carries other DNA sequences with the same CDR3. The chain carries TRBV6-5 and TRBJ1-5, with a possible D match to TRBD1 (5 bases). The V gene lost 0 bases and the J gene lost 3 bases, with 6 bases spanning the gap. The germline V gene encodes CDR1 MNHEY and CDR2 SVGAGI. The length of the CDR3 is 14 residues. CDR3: CASSYSRDNQPQHF. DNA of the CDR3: TGTGCCAGCAGTTACTCCAGGGACAATCAGCCCCAGCATTTT.

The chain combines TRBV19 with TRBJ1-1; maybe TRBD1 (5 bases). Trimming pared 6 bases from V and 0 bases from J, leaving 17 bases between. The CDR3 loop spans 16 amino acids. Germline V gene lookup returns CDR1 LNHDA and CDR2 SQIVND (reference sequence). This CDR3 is CASSRRQLDMNTEAFF. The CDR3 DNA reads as TGTGCCAGTAGCCGACGACAGCTAGACATGAACACTGAAGCTTTCTTT.

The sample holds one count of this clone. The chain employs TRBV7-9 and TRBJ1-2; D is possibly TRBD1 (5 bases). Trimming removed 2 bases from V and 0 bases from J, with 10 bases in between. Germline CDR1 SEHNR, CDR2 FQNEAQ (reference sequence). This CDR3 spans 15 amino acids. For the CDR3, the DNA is TGTGCCAGCAGCTTATATGCAGGGACTAACTATGGCTACACCTTC. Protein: CASSLYAGTNYGYTF.

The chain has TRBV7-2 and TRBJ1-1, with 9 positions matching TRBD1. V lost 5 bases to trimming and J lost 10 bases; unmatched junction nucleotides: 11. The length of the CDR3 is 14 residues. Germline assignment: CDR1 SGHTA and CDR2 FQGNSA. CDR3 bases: TGTGCCAGCAGCACGGGACAGGGTGTCTCGGGAGCTTTCTTT. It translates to CASSTGQGVSGAFF.

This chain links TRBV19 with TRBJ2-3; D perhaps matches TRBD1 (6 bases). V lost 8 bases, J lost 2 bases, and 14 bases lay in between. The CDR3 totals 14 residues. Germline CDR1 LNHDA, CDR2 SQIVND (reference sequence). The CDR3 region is CASRDRRLTDTQYF. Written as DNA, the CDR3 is TGTGCCAGTCGAGACAGGAGACTCACAGATACGCAGTATTTT.

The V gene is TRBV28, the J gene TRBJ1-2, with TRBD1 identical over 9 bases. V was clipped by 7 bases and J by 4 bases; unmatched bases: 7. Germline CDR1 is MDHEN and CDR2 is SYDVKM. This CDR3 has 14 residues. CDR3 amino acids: CASNPGQGGYGYTF. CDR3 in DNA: TGTGCCAGCAACCCGGGACAGGGAGGCTATGGCTACACCTTC.